The source of this T cell receptor (beta chain) is a study of blood T cell repertoires in COVID-19. Assay used: immunoSEQ multiplex PCR; TCRdb lists only in-frame clones, some missing. This sample yields about 310,000 clones, of which roughly 89% are seen a single time; 1% belongs to the top ten. The length of the CDR3 is 16 residues. The germline V and J ends were trimmed by 6 bases and 13 bases, with 25 bases remaining between them. Germline V gene sequence: CDR1 SNHLY, CDR2 FYNNEI. The sample consisted of peripheral blood. This clonotype was sampled from a middle-aged woman with COVID-19, enrolled during active disease. The V and J genes are TRBV2 and TRBJ1-6; perhaps TRBD1 as D (5 bases). The CDR3 DNA sequence: TGTGCCAGCAGCGCAGGGTCCCCCCGCATTAGTTCGCCCCTCCACTTT. Encoded protein: CASSAGSPRISSPLHF. The full variable domain, with the rest looked up from reference TRBV2 and TRBJ1-6, is EPEVTQTPSHQVTQMGQEVILRCVPISNHLYFYWYRQILGQKVEFLVSFYNNEISEKSEIFDDQFSVERPDGSNFTLKIRSTKLEDSAMYFCASSAGSPRISSPLHFGNGTRLTVT.